Below are 31 T cell receptor beta chains sequenced from a single sample in a study of blood T cell repertoires in COVID-19. TCRdb's copy holds only in-frame clones and misses some; the assay was immunoSEQ multiplex PCR. The repertoire holds roughly 40,000 clones, with around 94% as singletons. Sequenced input: peripheral blood. The receptor source for this set is a man between 50 and 59 years old with active COVID-19.

This clone appeared a single time. The V call is TRBV5-1, the J call TRBJ2-5; D is ambiguous. This CDR3 has 13 amino acids. Germline assignment: CDR1 SGHRS and CDR2 YFSETQ. V was cut by 0 bases and J by 4 bases, with 7 bases left in between. The CDR3 nucleotides read TGCGCCAGCAGCTTGGGGCCTAGAGAGACCCAGTACTTC. Its translation is CASSLGPRETQYF.

This clone came up once. The chain joins TRBV4-2 to TRBJ1-5; the match to TRBD1 covers 8 bases. Germline trimming cut 0 bases from V and 4 bases from J; bases unmatched to any gene: 5. The CDR3 spans 16 residues. Germline V CDR1 and CDR2: LGHNA, YNFKEQ. The DNA of the CDR3 is TGTGCCAGCAGCCAAGATTGGACAGGGAAAAATCAGCCCCAGCATTTT. Translated: CASSQDWTGKNQPQHF.

The V and J genes are TRBV7-2 and TRBJ2-5, with 8 bases lining up with TRBD1. The length of the CDR3 is 13 residues. Trimming removed 3 bases from V and 5 bases from J; junction bases left unmatched: 2. Germline CDR1 is SGHTA and CDR2 is FQGNSA. CDR3 protein: CASSFTGGETQYF. The CDR3 nucleotides are TGTGCCAGCAGCTTTACAGGGGGGGAGACCCAGTACTTC.

The J gene is TRBJ2-5, the V gene TRBV7-9, with 14 nucleotides matching TRBD2. This CDR3 has 18 amino acids. The J segment lost 5 bases and the V segment lost 0 bases, leaving 8 bases of the junction unmatched. CDR1 SEHNR and CDR2 FQNEAQ come from the germline V gene (reference sequence). The CDR3 region is CASSLAGWTSGRLETQYF. In DNA, the CDR3 is TGTGCCAGCAGCTTAGCAGGTTGGACTAGCGGGAGGTTGGAGACCCAGTACTTC.

In its sample, this clone is medium-sized (0.01 to 0.1%). The chain recombines TRBV11-2 with TRBJ1-1, with 7 positions matching TRBD1. The germline gives CDR1 SGHAT, CDR2 FQNNGV. This CDR3 comprises 16 residues. Trimming took 2 bases from V and 2 from J; bases not matched to a gene: 8. In nucleotides, the CDR3 is TGTGCCAGCAGCTTACAGGAGGGGGCCCTAAACACTGAAGCTTTCTTT. As protein: CASSLQEGALNTEAFF.

The genes are TRBV3-1 (or the pseudogene TRBV3-2) and TRBJ2-7; the match to TRBD2 covers 12 bases. Germline CDR1 LGHDT, CDR2 YNNKEL (reference sequence). The junction had 13 bases not matched to a gene; V was cut back by 1 base and J by 6 bases. The CDR3 is 18 amino acids. The CDR3 region has the DNA TGTGCCAGCAGCCAAGCGTGGCTAGCGGGAGGGCCCTCAGGCGAGCAGTACTTC. Protein: CASSQAWLAGGPSGEQYF.

The rearrangement uses TRBV5-1 and TRBJ1-1, with D perhaps TRBD1 (6 bases). The germline V gene encodes CDR1 SGHRS and CDR2 YFSETQ. The length of the CDR3 is 15 residues. V shed 4 bases and J shed 5 bases, with 18 bases lying between them. The CDR3 sequence is CASSPSSNRATEAFF. In DNA form, the CDR3 reads TGCGCCAGCAGCCCCAGTTCGAACAGGGCAACTGAAGCTTTCTTT.

This clone was recorded once. This chain connects TRBV28 to TRBJ2-7; TRBD2 aligns across 7 bases. Germline V lookup: CDR1 MDHEN, CDR2 SYDVKM. The length of the CDR3 is 13 residues. The V segment lost 6 bases and the J segment 2 bases; nucleotides outside the gene matches: 4. CDR3 region: CASSYSGAYEQYF. CDR3 sequence (DNA): TGTGCCAGCAGCTACAGCGGGGCCTACGAGCAGTACTTC.

This chain uses TRBV27 with TRBJ2-1; 7 nucleotides match TRBD2. The CDR3 length is 15 residues. The ends lost 6 bases at V and 0 bases at J; junction bases unmatched: 5. Germline CDR1 and CDR2: MNHEY and SMNVEV (reference sequence). The CDR3, as DNA: TGTGCCAGCAGGCTAGCGGTAGGCTCCTACAATGAGCAGTTCTTC. Its translation is CASRLAVGSYNEQFF.

This chain links TRBV19 with TRBJ2-1; D is possibly TRBD2 (6 bases). Looked up from germline, CDR1 is LNHDA and CDR2 is SQIVND (reference sequence). The CDR3 contains 15 residues. V was cut by 5 bases and J by 0 bases, with 11 bases left in between. The CDR3 coding sequence is TGTGCCAGTAGTCCTAGCGCCAGCTCCTACAATGAGCAGTTCTTC. Encoded protein: CASSPSASSYNEQFF.

The J gene is TRBJ1-2, the V gene TRBV19; 7 bases are a match to TRBD1. Germline values: CDR1 LNHDA, CDR2 SQIVND (reference sequence). V dropped 9 bases and J dropped 6; count of bases not matched to a gene: 13. The CDR3 has 14 amino acids. CDR3 sequence reads: CASRSSGQEDGYTF. CDR3 nucleotide sequence: TGTGCCAGCAGGTCCTCAGGACAGGAGGATGGCTACACCTTC.

The DNA for the CDR3 is TGTGCCAGCTCACCTCCAACAGGGACAATTAATTCACCCCTCCACTTT. This sequence encodes CASSPPTGTINSPLHF. The chain joins TRBV18 to TRBJ1-6; D possibly corresponds to TRBD1 (6 bases). V lost 3 bases to trimming and J lost 6 bases, with 15 bases between them. From germline, CDR1 is KGHSH and CDR2 LQKENI. CDR3 size: 16 residues.

This clone was found once. This chain uses TRBV5-1 with TRBJ1-6; maybe TRBD1 (6 bases). Germline CDR1 reads SGHRS; CDR2 reads YFSETQ. The CDR3 totals 15 residues. V was clipped by 0 bases and J by 5 bases, with 9 bases between them. CDR3 DNA sequence: TGCGCCAGCAGCTTGGCTGGGGGCGATAATTCACCCCTCCACTTT. Translation gives CASSLAGGDNSPLHF.

The chain has TRBV28 and TRBJ1-6, with 9 bases aligning to TRBD1. After removal of 3 bases from V and 10 bases from J, the junction contained 7 bases not matched to a gene. Germline lookup yields CDR1 MDHEN and CDR2 SYDVKM. This CDR3 is 15 amino acids long. In DNA form, the CDR3 reads TGTGCCAGCAGTTTGTGGGGACAGGGAGCGTCACCCCTCCACTTT. It is translated as CASSLWGQGASPLHF.

The J gene is TRBJ1-1, the V gene TRBV6-5, with a possible D match to TRBD1 (6 bases). This CDR3 has 16 residues. In germline, CDR1 is MNHEY, CDR2 SVGAGI. V lost 4 bases and J lost 1, with 16 bases in between. DNA for the CDR3: TGTGCCAGCAGTTGGGGGCAGGGGCCGACGAACACTGAAGCTTTCTTT. It is translated as CASSWGQGPTNTEAFF.

The chain links TRBV5-1 to TRBJ2-7, with 10 bases aligning to TRBD1. The CDR3 is made up of 15 amino acids. CDR1 and CDR2 (germline): SGHRS, YFSETQ. J was trimmed by 2 bases and V by 4 bases; bases with no gene match: 6. For the CDR3, the DNA is TGCGCCAGCAGCACGGGCGACAGGGGGCCCTACGAGCAGTACTTC. It translates to CASSTGDRGPYEQYF. Full variable domain (outside the CDR3, taken from reference TRBV5-1 and TRBJ2-7): KAGVTQTPRYLIKTRGQQVTLSCSPISGHRSVSWYQQTPGQGLQFLFEYFSETQRNKGNFPGRFSGRQFSNSRSEMNVSTLELGDSALYLCASSTGDRGPYEQYFGPGTRLTVT.

This chain links TRBV12-3 or TRBV12-4 with TRBJ1-1; D is unclear. V was cut by 3 bases and J by 7 bases, with 9 bases left in between. CDR3 length: 12 amino acids. In DNA, the CDR3 is TGTGCCAGCAGTTTTAACATAAATGAAGCTTTCTTT. Translating gives CASSFNINEAFF.

This chain joins TRBV5-4 and TRBJ1-1; D is undetermined. Trimming took off 6 bases at V and 0 bases at J, with 12 bases between the two ends. Germline values: CDR1 SGHNT, CDR2 YYREEE (reference sequence). This CDR3 is 14 amino acids long. This chain's CDR3 is CASTAGNLNTEAFF. In nucleotides, the CDR3 is TGTGCCAGCACGGCGGGCAACTTGAACACTGAAGCTTTCTTT.

This sequence joins TRBV3-1 (or the pseudogene TRBV3-2) and TRBJ1-2; tentative D call: TRBD1 (6 bases). The V gene lost 7 bases and the J gene lost 5 bases, with 17 bases spanning the gap. Germline V gene lookup returns CDR1 LGHDT and CDR2 YNNKEL (reference sequence). CDR3 length: 14 amino acids. The DNA for the CDR3 is TGTGCCAGCAACCCCAAGGGACACCAATATGGCTACACCTTC. This sequence encodes CASNPKGHQYGYTF.

The genes are TRBV6-5 and TRBJ2-3; possible D gene TRBD2, 5 bases. V was clipped by 7 bases and J by 8 bases, with 10 bases between them. The CDR3 is 11 residues long. Germline assignment: CDR1 MNHEY and CDR2 SVGAGI. The CDR3 reads CASTLRGTQYF. The CDR3 region has the DNA TGTGCCAGCACCCTCCGGGGTACGCAGTATTTT.

The chain is built from TRBV2 and TRBJ2-6; perhaps TRBD1 as D (5 bases). CDR3 length equals 16 residues. Trimming shortened V by 4 bases and J by 1 base, and 11 bases separated the two germline ends. The germline V gene encodes CDR1 SNHLY and CDR2 FYNNEI. For the CDR3, the DNA is TGTGCCAGCAGTGTTACAGGAAATTCTGGGGCCAACGTCCTGACTTTC. As protein: CASSVTGNSGANVLTF.

The chain joins TRBV28 to TRBJ2-6; weak D call: TRBD1 (6 bases). CDR1 is MDHEN, CDR2 SYDVKM, per germline. There are 17 residues in the CDR3. V was pared by 3 bases and J by 1 base, with 13 bases between. Here the CDR3 reads CASSFTGQSSGANVLTF. Written as DNA, the CDR3 is TGTGCCAGCAGTTTCACGGGACAAAGTTCTGGGGCCAACGTCCTGACTTTC.

V and J are TRBV10-3 and TRBJ1-5; 8 nucleotides line up with TRBD1. With 11 bases clipped from V and 3 bases from J, the junction kept 6 bases outside the gene matches. In germline, CDR1 is ENHRY, CDR2 SYGVKD. The CDR3 runs 13 residues. This CDR3 is CASQGQVNQPQHF. CDR3 nucleotide sequence: TGTGCCTCGCAGGGACAGGTCAATCAGCCCCAGCATTTT.

By its share, this clone is medium-sized. V usage is TRBV28 and J usage is TRBJ1-5; 7 nucleotides agree with TRBD1. Germline V lookup: CDR1 MDHEN, CDR2 SYDVKM. The CDR3 consists of 15 residues. The junction had 8 bases not matched to a gene; V was cut back by 6 bases and J by 3 bases. DNA for the CDR3: TGTGCCAGCAGCTATACACAGGGGTACAATCAGCCCCAGCATTTT. It specifies CASSYTQGYNQPQHF.

The V gene is TRBV2, the J gene TRBJ2-2, with D possibly being TRBD2 (5 bases). CDR1 and CDR2 from the germline V gene are SNHLY and FYNNEI. Deletions cut 7 bases from V and 2 bases from J, with 17 bases between. This CDR3 spans 16 amino acids. The CDR3 DNA follows: TGTGCCAGCATGGGGTCCGGGCGGGTAAACACCGGGGAGCTGTTTTTT. As protein: CASMGSGRVNTGELFF.

The chain uses TRBV4-1 and TRBJ2-1; a possible D gene is TRBD2 (7 bases). The CDR3 has 16 amino acids. Trimming pared 4 bases from V and 3 bases from J, leaving 16 bases between. Germline CDR1 is MGHRA and CDR2 is YSYEKL. CDR3 residues: CASSPQRGGRYNEQFF. CDR3 DNA: TGCGCCAGCAGCCCTCAGAGGGGGGGACGCTACAATGAGCAGTTCTTC.

This chain uses TRBV9 with TRBJ1-1, with D unclear. CDR3 size: 13 residues. Germline CDR1 and CDR2: SGDLS and YYNGEE. With 2 bases removed from V and 7 bases from J, the gap between germline ends came to 12 bases. The CDR3 region has the DNA TGTGCCAGCAGCGTTGATCTAGAAGGTGAAGCTTTCTTT. Translation: CASSVDLEGEAFF.

The chain combines TRBV5-6 with TRBJ2-2; D is perhaps TRBD2 (6 bases). Trimming took 0 bases from V and 5 from J, leaving 11 bases between them. The CDR3 consists of 15 residues. Germline V gene sequence: CDR1 SGHDT, CDR2 YYEEEE. The CDR3 loop is CASSLVGGGTGELFF. In nucleotides, the CDR3 is TGTGCCAGCAGCTTGGTGGGAGGAGGGACCGGGGAGCTGTTTTTT.

This chain joins TRBV5-1 and TRBJ2-3, with D possibly matching TRBD2 (6 bases). Per germline, CDR1 SGHRS and CDR2 YFSETQ. There are 17 residues in the CDR3. With 4 bases removed from V and 1 base from J, the gap between germline ends came to 19 bases. The DNA of the CDR3 is TGCGCCAGCAGCAAGGGGACTTCTCCCCTAGGCACAGATACGCAGTATTTT. Protein: CASSKGTSPLGTDTQYF.

The rearrangement links TRBV5-1 to TRBJ2-1; the match to TRBD1 covers 7 bases. The CDR3 has 14 residues. Germline V gives CDR1 SGHRS, CDR2 YFSETQ. V lost 5 bases to trimming and J lost 6 bases; unmatched junction nucleotides: 8. CDR3 protein: CASSSVDRPNEQFF. The CDR3 coding sequence is TGCGCCAGCAGTTCCGTGGACAGGCCCAATGAGCAGTTCTTC. Drawing the rest from reference TRBV5-1 and TRBJ2-1, the complete variable domain is KAGVTQTPRYLIKTRGQQVTLSCSPISGHRSVSWYQQTPGQGLQFLFEYFSETQRNKGNFPGRFSGRQFSNSRSEMNVSTLELGDSALYLCASSSVDRPNEQFFGPGTRLTVL.

The chain carries TRBV28 and TRBJ1-1; D is perhaps TRBD1 (5 bases). Germline V gene data show CDR1 as MDHEN and CDR2 as SYDVKM. This CDR3 comprises 13 residues. V lost 11 bases and J 4 bases, leaving 17 bases between the germline ends. This chain's CDR3 is CASMGPGGTEAFF. CDR3 DNA sequence: TGTGCCTCTATGGGGCCTGGCGGCACTGAAGCTTTCTTT. Using reference TRBV28 and TRBJ1-1 for the parts outside the CDR3, the full variable domain is DVKVTQSSRYLVKRTGEKVFLECVQDMDHENMFWYRQDPGLGLRLIYFSYDVKMKEKGDIPEGYSVSREKKERFSLILESASTNQTSMYLCASMGPGGTEAFFGQGTRLTVV.